This is a list of T cell receptor beta chains from one sample in a study of CD8+CD57+ T cells in acquired aplastic anemia. TCRdb re-called the reads through MiXCR, storing one row per CDR3 protein. The sample carries about 240,000 distinct CDR3 sequences, around 43% recorded once. Sequences were obtained from sorted CD4+, CD8+, or CD8+CD57+ T cells (not recorded which) from PBMCs. The receptors stem from a human donor with aplastic anemia. Both conserved end residues are part of each CDR3. A D gene is named only where the DNA matches it firmly. Not all rows give a size; the values are once, few, many and, for expanded clones, a class.

TRBJ2-1,TRBV10-3,-,TRBD2,CAINGGRDNEQFF,TGTGCCATCAATGGCGGGAGGGACAATGAGCAGTTCTTC
TRBJ2-1,TRBV6-6,few,TRBD1,CASSYLPVDRGSNEQFF,TGTGCCAGCAGTTACTTGCCGGTGGACAGGGGCTCGAATGAGCAGTTCTTC
TRBJ2-2,TRBV12-3/TRBV12-4,-,TRBD1,CASSLDRRTGVSDSGELFF,TGTGCCAGCAGTTTAGACAGAAGGACAGGGGTTTCCGACAGCGGGGAGCTGTTTTTT
TRBJ2-1,TRBV7-3,-,-,CASSLARWNEQFF,TGTGCCAGCAGCTTAGCGCGTTGGAATGAGCAGTTCTTC
TRBJ2-7,TRBV7-3,-,TRBD2,CASSLTSGSAERYF,TGTGCCAGCAGCTTAACTAGCGGGAGTGCCGAGCGGTACTTC
TRBJ1-6,TRBV13,many,-,CASSWGRGRNSPLHF,TGTGCCAGCAGCTGGGGCAGGGGTAGAAATTCACCCCTCCACTTT
TRBJ2-3,TRBV7-9,many,-,CASSLAVGQDTQYF,TGTGCCAGCAGCTTAGCGGTGGGGCAAGATACGCAGTATTTT
TRBJ2-1,TRBV15,-,TRBD2,CATSETSGGVSYNEQFF,TGTGCCACCAGCGAGACTAGCGGGGGGGTTTCCTACAATGAGCAGTTCTTC
TRBJ2-3,TRBV7-8,once,-,CASSPATRSGDTQYF,TGTGCCAGCAGTCCTGCGACTCGGAGCGGGGATACGCAGTATTTT
TRBJ1-1,TRBV30,-,-,CAWSVPGAGMAFF,TGTGCCTGGAGTGTACCAGGGGCAGGGATGGCTTTCTTT
TRBJ2-7,TRBV9,-,TRBD2,CASSVAGGRDTYEQYF,TGTGCCAGCAGCGTCGCGGGGGGCCGGGACACCTACGAGCAGTACTTC
TRBJ1-2,TRBV5-6,many,TRBD1,CASSFAFQGANYGYTF,TGTGCCAGCAGCTTTGCTTTCCAGGGGGCTAACTATGGCTACACCTTC
TRBJ1-2,TRBV7-2,few,-,CASSLGVGGYTF,TGTGCCAGCAGCTTAGGAGTGGGGGGCTACACCTTC
TRBJ2-7,TRBV4-3,few,TRBD1,CASSQGTGGANEQYF,TGCGCCAGCAGCCAAGGGACAGGGGGCGCGAACGAGCAGTACTTC
TRBJ1-5,TRBV5-5,many,TRBD1,CASSSGQGGSQPQHF,TGTGCCAGCAGCTCAGGACAGGGAGGTAGTCAGCCCCAGCATTTT
TRBJ1-2,TRBV2,-,-,CATWGSTGYTF,TGTGCCACTTGGGGATCGACTGGCTACACCTTC
TRBJ2-7,TRBV7-2,-,TRBD1,CASSLAGTGGAAYEQYF,TGTGCCAGCAGCTTAGCAGGGACAGGGGGCGCCGCCTACGAGCAGTACTTC
TRBJ2-5,TRBV7-9,-,TRBD1,CASSRGQGSAWYQETQYF,TGTGCCAGCAGCCGCGGACAGGGCTCCGCTTGGTACCAAGAGACCCAGTACTTC
TRBJ2-7,TRBV7-6,many,TRBD1,CASSLAGDRGHEQYF,TGTGCCAGCAGCTTAGCGGGAGACAGGGGCCACGAGCAGTACTTC
TRBJ1-5,TRBV20-1,many,-,CSARTAPNQPQHF,TGCAGTGCCAGGACAGCTCCAAATCAGCCCCAGCATTTT